Listed below are T cell receptor beta chains from one sample, sequenced in a study of siplizumab effects on memory and regulatory T cells. TCRdb's table, derived via immunoSEQ multiplex PCR, lists solely in-frame clones and lacks some. The sample comprises about 120,000 clones, approximately 94% of which are singletons, and roughly 1.7% rests with the top ten. Sequencing was performed on non-Treg CD4+ T cells sorted from blood. The receptors stem from a human donor in good health. CDR3s include the opening cysteine and the closing phenylalanine or tryptophan. The D gene is left open where the match is weak. Expanded clones get a size class; other rows say once, few or many, or leave the size out.

V gene,J gene,clone size,D gene,CDR3 protein,CDR3 DNA
TRBV29-1,TRBJ2-3,-,-,CSADPPLAFADTQYF,TGCAGCGCCGACCCTCCTCTAGCGTTCGCAGATACGCAGTATTTT
TRBV5-4,TRBJ2-5,once,TRBD2,CASSLGAGRGAQETQYF,TGTGCCAGCAGCTTGGGGGCGGGGCGGGGGGCTCAAGAGACCCAGTACTTC
TRBV11-3,TRBJ2-5,-,-,CASSSRTDQETQYF,TGTGCCAGCAGCTCGCGGACAGACCAAGAGACCCAGTACTTC
TRBV7-2,TRBJ1-1,-,-,CASSPGRDTEAFF,TGTGCCAGCAGCCCGGGACGGGACACTGAAGCTTTCTTT
TRBV18,TRBJ2-7,-,-,CASSPPGTASAEQYF,TGTGCCAGCTCACCCCCCGGGACGGCATCGGCCGAGCAGTACTTC
TRBV15,TRBJ2-7,-,TRBD1,CATSREGTAAYEQYF,TGTGCCACCAGCAGAGAAGGGACAGCGGCCTACGAGCAGTACTTC
TRBV2,TRBJ2-3,once,-,CASTATTDTQYF,TGTGCCAGCACAGCTACAACAGATACGCAGTATTTT
TRBV6-1,TRBJ2-7,-,TRBD2,CVKGLFYEQYF,TGTGTCAAGGGACTATTCTACGAGCAGTACTTC
TRBV5-6,TRBJ1-2,-,-,CASSLGLGGRNGYTF,TGTGCCAGCAGCCTCGGACTCGGGGGGCGGAATGGCTACACCTTC
TRBV7-9,TRBJ2-5,-,-,CASSPVAGAETQYF,TGTGCCAGCAGCCCGGTAGCAGGGGCAGAGACCCAGTACTTC
TRBV5-4,TRBJ2-7,-,-,CASSFQGSSYEQYF,TGTGCCAGCAGCTTTCAGGGGAGCTCCTACGAGCAGTACTTC
TRBV5-1,TRBJ2-2,-,TRBD1,CASSLARGQGFVTGELFF,TGCGCCAGCAGCTTGGCTCGGGGACAGGGTTTTGTGACCGGGGAGCTGTTTTTT
TRBV9,TRBJ2-3,-,-,CASSIGTEDTQYF,TGTGCCAGCAGCATTGGGACCGAGGATACGCAGTATTTT
TRBV5-1,TRBJ2-5,-,-,CASSLDSQETQYF,TGCGCCAGCAGCTTGGACAGCCAAGAGACCCAGTACTTC
TRBV9,TRBJ1-2,once,-,CASSDPGDYGYTF,TGTGCCAGCAGTGATCCGGGAGACTATGGCTACACCTTC
TRBV5-1,TRBJ2-7,-,TRBD1,CASSLTGTGEYEQYF,TGCGCCAGCAGCTTAACCGGGACAGGAGAGTACGAGCAGTACTTC
TRBV7-9,TRBJ1-2,-,-,CASSPTGYGYTF,TGTGCCAGCAGCCCCACAGGGTATGGCTACACCTTC
TRBV23-1,TRBJ2-2,-,-,CASSQGDQTGELFF,TGCGCCAGCAGTCAGGGGGATCAAACCGGGGAGCTGTTTTTT
TRBV15,TRBJ2-2,-,-,CATSPGGHTGELFF,TGTGCCACCAGCCCAGGGGGGCACACCGGGGAGCTGTTTTTT
TRBV21-1,TRBJ1-2,-,-,CASSKEGGVRYLGYTF,TGTGCCAGCAGCAAAGAGGGCGGGGTCAGGTATCTAGGCTACACCTTC
TRBV5-1,TRBJ2-3,once,-,CASSLAIASTDTQYF,TGCGCCAGCAGCTTGGCAATAGCTAGCACAGATACGCAGTATTTT
TRBV15,TRBJ2-2,-,TRBD2,CATSRVAGGPVNTGELFF,TGTGCCACCAGCAGAGTGGCGGGAGGGCCCGTGAACACCGGGGAGCTGTTTTTT
TRBV2,TRBJ2-2,-,TRBD2,CASRTYLAVGELFF,TGTGCCAGCAGGACTTATCTAGCGGTCGGGGAGCTGTTTTTT
TRBV11-3,TRBJ1-1,-,-,CASSLSGENTEAFF,TGTGCCAGCAGCTTATCCGGGGAGAACACTGAAGCTTTCTTT
TRBV7-8,TRBJ2-7,-,-,CASSSGPGHIAYEQYF,TGTGCCAGCAGCTCTGGACCGGGACACATAGCCTACGAGCAGTACTTC
TRBV19,TRBJ1-1,-,-,CASSLAARAFF,TGTGCCAGTAGTTTAGCGGCGAGAGCTTTCTTT
TRBV7-2,TRBJ1-4,once,TRBD1,CASSLYRGTNEKLFF,TGTGCCAGCAGCCTATACAGGGGCACTAATGAAAAACTGTTTTTT
TRBV30,TRBJ2-7,-,-,CAWSVLRAYEQYF,TGTGCCTGGAGTGTACTAAGGGCGTACGAGCAGTACTTC
TRBV11-1,TRBJ2-1,-,TRBD2,CASSLGTSASYYNEQFF,TGTGCCAGCAGCTTAGGGACTAGCGCCTCTTACTACAATGAGCAGTTCTTC
TRBV2,TRBJ1-5,-,-,CASSEEVTVLTQHF,TGTGCCAGCAGTGAAGAAGTGACGGTGTTGACCCAGCATTTT
TRBV7-2,TRBJ2-7,-,TRBD1,CASSPSTGTYEQYF,TGTGCCAGCAGCCCGTCGACAGGGACCTACGAGCAGTACTTC
TRBV7-9,TRBJ1-1,-,-,CASSSLGTLNTEAFF,TGTGCCAGCAGCTCTCTGGGAACATTGAACACTGAAGCTTTCTTT
TRBV7-9,TRBJ2-5,-,-,CASSPSRAVKRTQYF,TGTGCCAGCAGCCCATCTCGGGCAGTCAAGAGAACCCAGTACTTC
TRBV6-5,TRBJ1-1,-,TRBD1,CASSYWLGQGNTEAFF,TGTGCCAGCAGTTACTGGTTGGGACAGGGGAACACTGAAGCTTTCTTT
TRBV7-2,TRBJ2-3,-,-,CASKVLRGTDTQYF,TGTGCCAGCAAAGTTCTCCGGGGTACAGATACGCAGTATTTT
TRBV18,TRBJ1-2,-,-,CASSPDDYGYTF,TGTGCCAGCTCACCGGACGACTATGGCTACACCTTC
TRBV21-1,TRBJ2-1,-,-,CASSKAATGLNEQFF,TGTGCCAGCAGCAAAGCCGCGACAGGGCTGAATGAGCAGTTCTTC
TRBV27,TRBJ2-1,-,-,CASSPQGGGSTIEQFF,TGTGCCAGCAGTCCCCAGGGCGGGGGCTCCACTATTGAGCAGTTCTTC
TRBV6-1,TRBJ2-7,-,TRBD2,CASSETSGSSYEQYF,TGTGCCAGCAGTGAAACTAGCGGGAGCTCCTACGAGCAGTACTTC
TRBV27,TRBJ1-1,-,-,CASSHRSTVEAFF,TGTGCCAGCAGCCATCGATCGACAGTTGAAGCTTTCTTT
TRBV6-6,TRBJ2-7,-,TRBD1,CASSRTGGNKFEQYF,TGTGCCAGCAGTCGGACAGGGGGGAATAAATTCGAGCAGTACTTC
TRBV6-5,TRBJ2-1,-,-,CASSGEDEQFF,TGTGCCAGCAGTGGGGAGGATGAGCAGTTCTTC
TRBV18,TRBJ1-2,-,-,CASSPPHGQNYGYTF,TGTGCCAGCTCACCACCGCACGGACAGAACTATGGCTACACCTTC
TRBV7-9,TRBJ1-1,-,TRBD1,CASSSGGFEAFF,TGTGCCAGCAGCTCAGGGGGGTTTGAAGCTTTCTTT
TRBV5-1,TRBJ1-1,-,TRBD1,CASSPPGQGEAFF,TGCGCCAGCAGTCCACCGGGACAGGGTGAAGCTTTCTTT
TRBV2,TRBJ1-4,-,-,CASSGRGLNEKLFF,TGTGCCAGCAGTGGCCGGGGACTTAATGAAAAACTGTTTTTT
TRBV7-2,TRBJ2-5,-,TRBD2,CASSFQRTSGAGTQYF,TGTGCCAGCAGCTTTCAACGGACTAGTGGGGCAGGGACCCAGTACTTC
TRBV11-2,TRBJ1-2,-,TRBD1,CASRRQGLPFGYTF,TGTGCCAGCAGGAGACAGGGGCTCCCATTTGGCTACACCTTC
TRBV7-2,TRBJ1-2,-,-,CASSSPARRVGYTF,TGTGCCAGCAGCTCCCCGGCAAGGCGGGTAGGCTACACCTTC